This TCR beta chain was profiled in a study of blood T cell repertoires in COVID-19. Study details: The United States, Italy and Spain were the sources of the acute and convalescent COVID-19 samples.

Using immunoSEQ multiplex PCR, the repertoire was profiled, and TCRdb retains in-frame clones only, with some absent. The sample includes roughly 670,000 clones, 85% to 90% of them seen just once. Material: peripheral blood. This sequence originates from a woman under 30 with acute or convalescent COVID-19.

The CDR3 spells CASSIGTDTEAFF. CDR3 DNA: TGTGCCAGTAGTATCGGGACAGACACTGAAGCTTTCTTT. V and J are TRBV19 and TRBJ1-1; 7 bases fit TRBD1. J lost 3 bases, V lost 3 bases, and 1 base had no gene match. Germline values: CDR1 LNHDA, CDR2 SQIVND (reference sequence). The CDR3 totals 13 residues. The whole variable domain, filled in from reference TRBV19 and TRBJ1-1, reads DGGITQSPKYLFRKEGQNVTLSCEQNLNHDAMYWYRQDPGQGLRLIYYSQIVNDFQKGDIAEGYSVSREKKESFPLTVTSAQKNPTAFYLCASSIGTDTEAFFGQGTRLTVV.